The 8 T cell receptor beta chains presented below share a single source sample, sequenced in a study of shared clonotypes between healthy human individuals. Data came from immunoSEQ multiplex PCR; TCRdb stores just in-frame clones and leaves some out. The table records some 2,100,000 clones, almost 96% of them present only once. Specimen: naive CD4+ T cells sorted from blood. The sample's subset: CD45RA+ positively selected. All receptors come from a man between 18 and 29 years old in good health.

The J gene is TRBJ2-7, the V gene TRBV21-1; no DNA check was done on the table's D call, TRBD2. TRBV21-1 is assigned pseudogene status. CDR3 length equals 14 residues. The CDR3 is CASSKEADDYEQYF. The CDR3 region has the DNA TGTGCCAGCAGCAAAGAGGCGGATGACTACGAGCAGTACTTC.

The J gene is TRBJ1-6, the V gene TRBV15, with 7 bases fitting TRBD1. The CDR3 runs 17 residues. Germline V gives CDR1 LNHNV, CDR2 YYDKDF (reference sequence). Trimming took 1 base from V and 6 from J; bases not matched to a gene: 9. The CDR3 nucleotides are TGTGCCACCAGCAGAGCGGCGTCCGGGACAGCTAATTCACCCCTCCACTTT. Encoded protein: CATSRAASGTANSPLHF. Full variable domain (outside the CDR3, taken from reference TRBV15 and TRBJ1-6): DAMVIQNPRYQVTQFGKPVTLSCSQTLNHNVMYWYQQKSSQAPKLLFHYYDKDFNNEADTPDNFQSRRPNTSFCFLDIRSPGLGDTAMYLCATSRAASGTANSPLHFGNGTRLTVT.

The rearrangement joins TRBV20-1 to TRBJ1-2, with 7 bases fitting TRBD1. The CDR3 has 11 residues. Per the germline V gene, CDR1 is DFQATT and CDR2 is SNEGSKA (reference sequence). V trimming: 6 bases; J trimming: 10 bases; junction bases outside the gene matches: 8. CDR3 sequence reads: CSALGQTDYTF. CDR3 nucleotides: TGCAGTGCCCTGGGACAGACTGACTACACCTTC.

This rearrangement joins TRBV25-1 to TRBJ1-2; perhaps TRBD1 as D (6 bases). V was cut by 8 bases and J by 7 bases, with 20 bases left in between. The germline V gene encodes CDR1 MGHDK and CDR2 SYGVNS. The CDR3 has 14 amino acids. In DNA, the CDR3 is TGTGCCAGCGGCCACCCGGAGGGGGGAATTGGCTACACCTTC. Translation gives CASGHPEGGIGYTF.

The chain couples TRBV18 to TRBJ1-3; D might be TRBD1 (6 bases). The V and J ends lost 6 bases and 2 bases respectively, with 17 bases between them. The CDR3 consists of 16 residues. The germline CDR1 and CDR2 sequences are KGHSH and LQKENI. As DNA, the CDR3 is TGTGCCAGCTCCCAAGATTTGGGGGCTGCTGGAAACACCATATATTTT. It yields the protein CASSQDLGAAGNTIYF.

The rearrangement uses TRBV4-2 and TRBJ2-1; TRBD2 agrees at 9 bases. This CDR3 region has 17 residues. The J segment lost 4 bases and the V segment lost 0 bases, leaving 7 bases of the junction unmatched. Germline V CDR1 and CDR2: LGHNA, YNFKEQ. The CDR3 DNA reads as TGTGCCAGCAGCCAAGAGTCGAGCGGGGGGCTGTACAATGAGCAGTTCTTC. It specifies CASSQESSGGLYNEQFF.

This chain connects TRBV14 to TRBJ2-7; 7 bases line up with TRBD2. Germline-derived CDR1 and CDR2 are SGHDN and FVKESK. This CDR3 is built from 14 residues. The junction had 7 bases not matched to a gene; V was cut back by 2 bases and J by 6 bases. CDR3 DNA: TGTGCCAGCAGCCAAATCACTAGCGCTAGCGAGCAGTACTTC. Its protein is CASSQITSASEQYF.

This chain joins TRBV7-2 and TRBJ2-5, with unresolved D. V lost 1 base and J 2 bases, leaving 8 bases between the germline ends. The CDR3 is 14 amino acids. CDR1 is SGHTA and CDR2 is FQGNSA in the germline V gene. CDR3 sequence reads: CASSLVGKQETQYF. CDR3 DNA: TGTGCCAGCAGCTTAGTAGGGAAACAAGAGACCCAGTACTTC.